In its sample, the clone carrying this T cell receptor (beta chain) was seen a few times. Sequencing relied on a cDNA template that was reverse transcribed from extracted RNA. Generated by immunoSEQ multiplex PCR, the TCRdb table keeps only in-frame clones and is missing some. This sample has about 2,100 clones, with approximately 80% found just once. This specimen belongs to a study of CD8+ T cells in alopecia areata. Study at large: Treated patients received oral tofacitinib, 5 to 10 mg twice daily.

As for treatment: oral pan-JAK inhibitor, 5-10 mg twice daily. Lesional scalp punch biopsies and peripheral blood came from alopecia areata patients. Germline V lookup: CDR1 WNHNN, CDR2 SYGVQD (reference sequence). The CDR3 consists of 14 residues. Trimming pared 4 bases from V and 7 bases from J, leaving 14 bases between. This TCR derives from a human donor with alopecia areata. J is TRBJ2-1 and V is TRBV10-1; D may match TRBD1 or TRBD2 (6 bases each). The sample here was skin, taken at approximately week 42, from a patient treated with tofacitinib. The CDR3 DNA is TGCGCCAGCAGTGTTGGAGGGGGAGTAAATGAGCAGTTCTTC. As protein: CASSVGGGVNEQFF.